Listed here are 2 T cell receptor beta chains from one sample, sequenced in a study of Ad26.COV2.S vaccination and SARS-CoV-2 variants. This sample's treatment: roughly 20 received Ad26.COV2.S at low or high dose, single or two shots; several received placebo; per-sample allocation not given. Sample collection was performed on day 63 after the first vaccine or placebo injection. Measured with immunoSEQ multiplex PCR; TCRdb has only the in-frame clones, and not every one. In the table there are around 320,000 clones, roughly 80% of which are singletons. Sequencing was performed on peripheral blood, taken in a trial of Ad26.COV2.S vaccine versus placebo. The receptors derive from a person aged 18-60 years who received the Ad26.COV2.S COVID-19 vaccine or a placebo.

The chain uses TRBV28 and TRBJ2-7; D is unclear. The CDR3 is 14 residues long. Germline V gives CDR1 MDHEN, CDR2 SYDVKM. V lost 6 bases and J lost 6, with 18 bases in between. CDR3 sequence reads: CASSLLTGPREQYF. CDR3 nucleotides: TGTGCCAGCAGCTTACTAACGGGCCCTCGCGAGCAGTACTTC.

The CDR3 nucleotides are TGTGCCAGCAGCTTATTTTTGGGGGCAAGCCAGCCCCAGCATTTT. It encodes CASSLFLGASQPQHF. V gene TRBV5-5 combines with J gene TRBJ1-5; tentative D call: TRBD1 (6 bases). The V gene lost 2 bases and the J gene lost 7 bases, with 16 bases spanning the gap. The CDR3 consists of 15 residues. Germline CDR1 and CDR2: SGHKS and YYEKEE (reference sequence). Supplemented by reference TRBV5-5 and TRBJ1-5, the full variable domain reads DAGVTQSPTHLIKTRGQQVTLRCSPISGHKSVSWYQQVLGQGPQFIFQYYEKEERGRGNFPDRFSARQFPNYSSELNVNALLLGDSALYLCASSLFLGASQPQHFGDGTRLSIL.